This TCR beta chain was captured by sequencing in a study of pediatric ulcerative colitis. Germline loops: CDR1 SGHNT, CDR2 YENEEA. The CDR3 is 14 residues long. Trimming stripped 3 bases from V and 1 base from J, with 10 bases between. Produced via immunoSEQ multiplex PCR; TCRdb's table is partial and in-frame only. The sample lists about 64,000 clones, 80% to 90% occurring once. Sequencing used blood. This TCR came from a boy younger than 18 with severe ulcerative colitis. The rearrangement links TRBV11-3 to TRBJ2-7; D is undetermined. This CDR3 is CASSLPTKSYEQYF. CDR3 nucleotide sequence: TGTGCCAGCAGCTTGCCCACTAAGTCCTACGAGCAGTACTTC.